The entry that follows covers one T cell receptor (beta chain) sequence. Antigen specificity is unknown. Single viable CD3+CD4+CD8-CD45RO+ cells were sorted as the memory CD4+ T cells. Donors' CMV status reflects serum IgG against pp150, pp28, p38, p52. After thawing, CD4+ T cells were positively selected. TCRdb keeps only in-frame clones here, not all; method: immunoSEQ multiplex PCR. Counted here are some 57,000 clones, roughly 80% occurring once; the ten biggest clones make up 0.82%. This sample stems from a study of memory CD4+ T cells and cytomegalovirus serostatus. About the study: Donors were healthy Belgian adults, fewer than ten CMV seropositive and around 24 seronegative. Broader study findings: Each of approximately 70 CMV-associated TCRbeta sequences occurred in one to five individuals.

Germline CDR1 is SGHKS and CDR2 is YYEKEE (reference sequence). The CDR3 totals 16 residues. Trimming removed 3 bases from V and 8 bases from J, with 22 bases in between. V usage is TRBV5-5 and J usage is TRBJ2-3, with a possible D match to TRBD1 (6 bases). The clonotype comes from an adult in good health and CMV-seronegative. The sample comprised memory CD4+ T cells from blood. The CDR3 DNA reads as TGTGCCAGCAGCTGGCGGTTTATAGATCCCAGGGGTACGCAGTATTTT. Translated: CASSWRFIDPRGTQYF.